Here is one T cell receptor (beta chain) with its context. Its antigen is not known. This sample was included in a study of B cell selection in AIRE deficiency. Study-wide results and limits: Only TCRbeta was sequenced; around 39% of shared healthy Treg sequences appeared in Tconv. Of 3,500 to 4,000 shared Treg TCRbeta sequences, around 30% were healthy-donor-only and 7% to 9.5% patient-only.

Regulatory T cells were sorted as CD4+CD25hiCD127low/negative cells. Authors' processing steps: Patients' Tregs yielded about 5.65x10^4 distinct TCRbeta sequences; donors' 85,000 to 100,000. The table came from immunoSEQ multiplex PCR; TCRdb's copy has only in-frame clones and leaves some out. For V, J and clone size, that table is used; D and trimming come from the DNA. The top ten hold about 2.9% of the sample, which has some 5,000 clones, around 87% seen once. CDR3 size: 13 residues. Germline-derived CDR1 and CDR2 are KGHSH and LQKENI. Between the trimmed V and J ends, which lost 5 bases and 5 bases, there was a span of 12 bases.

The sequence came from a human donor with AIRE deficiency. The chain joins TRBV18 to TRBJ2-5; D may match TRBD1 or TRBD2 (5 bases each). Sequencing input: Tregs sorted from PBMCs. The CDR3 protein is CASSFPGTETQYF. Here the CDR3 DNA reads TGTGCCAGCTCATTCCCAGGGACGGAGACCCAGTACTTC. Full variable domain (rest looked up from reference TRBV18 and TRBJ2-5): NAGVMQNPRHLVRRRGQEARLRCSPMKGHSHVYWYRQLPEEGLKFMVYLQKENIIDESGMPKERFSAEFPKEGPSILRIQQVVRGDSAAYFCASSFPGTETQYFGPGTRLLVL.